Below, 3 T cell receptor beta chains from the same sample are listed, as sequenced in a study of T cell repertoires in cytomegalovirus infection. MiXCR, run by TCRdb on the reads, gives a single entry per CDR3 protein. The top ten hold over 45% of the sample, which has a few hundred thousand distinct CDR3 sequences, around 40% seen once. The antigens these receptors bind are not known. Sequences were derived from cultured PBMCs, sampled from culture after CMV antigen stimulation. These receptors all come from a human donor in good health (CMV status not recorded). Some clones in this sample may be carry-over from other donors' samples.

There are a few counts of this clonotype. The rearrangement links TRBV7-2 to TRBJ2-1; D call uncertain. From germline, CDR1 is SGHTA and CDR2 FQGNSA. Trimming shortened V by 1 base and J by 0 bases, and 10 bases separated the two germline ends. The CDR3 consists of 16 residues. The CDR3 sequence is CASSLVRLPSYNEQFF. Here the CDR3 DNA reads TGTGCCAGCAGCTTAGTTCGCCTTCCCTCCTACAATGAGCAGTTCTTC.

This chain links TRBV14 with TRBJ1-1; D is unresolved. V lost 4 bases to trimming and J lost 1 base, with 19 bases between them. The germline CDR1 and CDR2 sequences are SGHDN and FVKESK. The CDR3 length is 17 residues. CDR3 residues: CASSLPPGQSENTEAFF. CDR3 DNA: TGTGCCAGCAGCCTCCCCCCCGGGCAGTCTGAGAACACTGAAGCTTTCTTT.

This clonotype was detected only a few times. This rearrangement joins TRBV6-1 to TRBJ2-7; D is perhaps TRBD2 (6 bases). There are 12 residues in the CDR3. Germline-derived CDR1 and CDR2 are MNHNS and SASEGT. The germline V and J ends were trimmed by 5 bases and 3 bases, with 8 bases remaining between them. The CDR3, as DNA: TGTGCCAGCAGTAAGGGACTCTACGAGCAGTACTTC. It is translated as CASSKGLYEQYF.